This is a list of T cell receptor beta chains from one sample in a study of cytomegalovirus exposure and HLA in healthy donors. TCRdb's table, derived via immunoSEQ multiplex PCR, lists solely in-frame clones and lacks some. The sample records about 130,000 clones, more than 60% being singletons. Specimen: PBMCs. The receptor source for this set is a woman aged 55 to 70 in good health and CMV-seropositive. Both conserved end residues are part of each CDR3. The order of the fields is D gene, J gene, clone size, V gene, CDR3 protein, CDR3 DNA. The D gene is left open where the match is weak. For some rows the clone size is stated as once, few or many, or as a class when expanded; others skip it.

D gene: TRBD1; J gene: TRBJ1-5; clone size: NA; V gene: TRBV19; CDR3 protein: CASTPDRGPGQPQHF; CDR3 DNA: TGTGCCAGTACTCCGGACAGGGGGCCCGGTCAGCCCCAGCATTTT
D gene: NA; J gene: TRBJ2-3; clone size: NA; V gene: TRBV5-1; CDR3 protein: CASSGTPPSTDTQYF; CDR3 DNA: TGCGCCAGCAGCGGGACACCTCCTTCCACAGATACGCAGTATTTT
D gene: NA; J gene: TRBJ2-2; clone size: NA; V gene: TRBV28; CDR3 protein: CASSLRIGELFF; CDR3 DNA: TGTGCCAGCAGTTTACGTATAGGGGAGCTGTTTTTT
D gene: NA; J gene: TRBJ2-7; clone size: NA; V gene: TRBV10-3; CDR3 protein: CAISDGRTRDEQYF; CDR3 DNA: TGTGCCATCAGTGACGGCCGGACGAGGGACGAGCAGTACTTC
D gene: NA; J gene: TRBJ1-1; clone size: NA; V gene: TRBV6-1; CDR3 protein: CASSKTDNTEAFF; CDR3 DNA: TGTGCCAGCAGCAAGACAGATAACACTGAAGCTTTCTTT
D gene: NA; J gene: TRBJ1-2; clone size: NA; V gene: TRBV27; CDR3 protein: CASSFTGPRSNYGYTF; CDR3 DNA: TGTGCCAGCAGTTTCACAGGACCCCGATCCAACTATGGCTACACCTTC
D gene: NA; J gene: TRBJ2-7; clone size: NA; V gene: TRBV4-3; CDR3 protein: CASSLGAEQYF; CDR3 DNA: TGCGCCAGCAGCCTTGGGGCCGAGCAGTACTTC
D gene: TRBD2; J gene: TRBJ2-1; clone size: NA; V gene: TRBV4-3; CDR3 protein: CASSQAAGDLWASSNEQFF; CDR3 DNA: TGCGCCAGCAGCCAAGCGGCGGGGGATCTGTGGGCCTCCTCCAATGAGCAGTTCTTC
D gene: TRBD1; J gene: TRBJ1-1; clone size: NA; V gene: TRBV6-5; CDR3 protein: CASSYGQGSREAFF; CDR3 DNA: TGTGCCAGCAGTTACGGACAGGGGAGCCGTGAAGCTTTCTTT
D gene: NA; J gene: TRBJ1-4; clone size: NA; V gene: TRBV7-2; CDR3 protein: CASSPQGSNEKLFF; CDR3 DNA: TGTGCCAGCAGCCCGCAGGGTTCTAATGAAAAACTGTTTTTT
D gene: TRBD2; J gene: TRBJ2-7; clone size: NA; V gene: TRBV2; CDR3 protein: CASRGQLASGGEQYF; CDR3 DNA: TGTGCCAGCAGGGGCCAACTAGCGAGCGGGGGCGAGCAGTACTTC
D gene: NA; J gene: TRBJ1-5; clone size: NA; V gene: TRBV4-2; CDR3 protein: CASSQEQGDRNQPQHF; CDR3 DNA: TGTGCCAGCAGCCAAGAACAGGGTGATCGCAATCAGCCCCAGCATTTT
D gene: TRBD2; J gene: TRBJ2-1; clone size: NA; V gene: TRBV7-8; CDR3 protein: CASSFPGLLAGSSYNEQFF; CDR3 DNA: TGTGCCAGCAGCTTCCCTGGACTACTAGCGGGGAGCTCCTACAATGAGCAGTTCTTC
D gene: NA; J gene: TRBJ2-6; clone size: NA; V gene: TRBV14; CDR3 protein: CASSQGSYSGANVLTF; CDR3 DNA: TGTGCCAGCAGCCAAGGGAGTTACTCTGGGGCCAACGTCCTGACTTTC
D gene: TRBD1; J gene: TRBJ2-7; clone size: NA; V gene: TRBV19; CDR3 protein: CASSEPGQGIFEQYF; CDR3 DNA: TGTGCCAGTAGTGAACCGGGACAGGGGATTTTCGAGCAGTACTTC
D gene: NA; J gene: TRBJ1-4; clone size: NA; V gene: TRBV2; CDR3 protein: CASCPGLDEKLFF; CDR3 DNA: TGTGCCAGCTGCCCAGGGCTAGATGAAAAACTGTTTTTT
D gene: TRBD2; J gene: TRBJ2-7; clone size: few; V gene: TRBV5-1; CDR3 protein: CASSQPGGSNEQYF; CDR3 DNA: TGCGCCAGCTCCCAGCCGGGCGGGAGTAACGAGCAGTACTTC
D gene: TRBD2; J gene: TRBJ2-5; clone size: NA; V gene: TRBV25-1; CDR3 protein: CASSGYLAGETQYF; CDR3 DNA: TGTGCCAGCAGTGGATATCTAGCGGGAGAGACCCAGTACTTC
D gene: NA; J gene: TRBJ2-1; clone size: NA; V gene: TRBV21-1; CDR3 protein: CASSKAARGNEQFF; CDR3 DNA: TGTGCCAGCAGCAAAGCGGCAAGGGGCAATGAGCAGTTCTTC
D gene: TRBD1; J gene: TRBJ1-2; clone size: NA; V gene: TRBV18; CDR3 protein: CASSLNSGTGTANYGYTF; CDR3 DNA: TGTGCCAGCTCACTAAACTCCGGGACAGGGACAGCTAACTATGGCTACACCTTC
D gene: TRBD1; J gene: TRBJ2-3; clone size: NA; V gene: TRBV29-1; CDR3 protein: CSARGTDTQYF; CDR3 DNA: TGCAGCGCCAGGGGGACAGATACGCAGTATTTT
D gene: NA; J gene: TRBJ1-3; clone size: NA; V gene: TRBV6-6; CDR3 protein: CASSNPGDGGNTIYF; CDR3 DNA: TGTGCCAGCAGTAATCCGGGGGACGGGGGAAACACCATATATTTT
D gene: TRBD2; J gene: TRBJ2-1; clone size: NA; V gene: TRBV19; CDR3 protein: CASRGSGLAGGPPNEQFF; CDR3 DNA: TGTGCCAGTAGGGGCTCGGGACTAGCGGGAGGGCCGCCCAATGAGCAGTTCTTC
D gene: NA; J gene: TRBJ2-1; clone size: NA; V gene: TRBV7-7; CDR3 protein: CASSPRGGSSYNEQFF; CDR3 DNA: TGTGCCAGCAGTCCGAGGGGGGGTAGCTCCTACAATGAGCAGTTCTTC